Following are 32 T cell receptor beta chains from one sample sequenced in a study of a mutant IDH1 vaccine in newly diagnosed glioma (dated by TCRdb to the early 2020s). The protocol used for the library was the immunoSEQ multiplex PCR assay. The source is immuneACCESS, and TCRdb retained only in-frame sequences with V and J called. Part of the clones is not carried over; for the studies checked, unresolved V genes explain less than half of this, and the remainder is unexplained. Recorded for this sample are over 55,000 clones; about 81% of them occurred a single time. The ten biggest clones cover approximately 8.2% of the sample. These receptors have no known antigen. The intended sense of this specimen's time point label: week 23, last vaccination. Each vaccine dose was 300 ug of a 20-mer mutant IDH1 peptide in Montanide, given subcutaneously with topical imiquimod. The sample consisted of PBMCs, taken from a glioma patient whose treatment included an IDH1 peptide vaccine. The source of these receptors is a middle-aged woman with glioma. Some clones in this sample may be carry-over from other donors' samples.

CDR3 residues: CASRVRTGELFF. Here the CDR3 DNA reads TGTGCCAGCCGCGTCCGAACCGGGGAGCTGTTTTTT. The chain is built from TRBV7-3 and TRBJ2-2; D unresolved. The CDR3 covers 12 residues. The V gene lost 8 bases and the J gene lost 5 bases, with 9 bases spanning the gap. Germline V gene lookup returns CDR1 SGHTA and CDR2 FQGTGA.

The chain uses TRBV4-3 and TRBJ2-3; 7 bases are a match to TRBD2. Germline V gives CDR1 LGHNA, CDR2 YSLEER. There are 19 residues in the CDR3. Trimming removed 1 base from V and 3 bases from J; junction bases left unmatched: 16. The CDR3 bases are TGCGCCAGCAGCCAAGGCCCGCATTCTTTCGGGGGGATGACAGATACGCAGTATTTT. Translated: CASSQGPHSFGGMTDTQYF.

The chain carries TRBV9 and TRBJ1-5, with TRBD1 matching over 9 bases. The germline gives CDR1 SGDLS, CDR2 YYNGEE. Trimming at V came to 4 bases and at J to 3 bases, leaving 8 bases not matched to a gene. The CDR3 runs 16 residues. The CDR3 loop is CASSMGGQGFNQPQHF. Written as DNA, the CDR3 is TGTGCCAGCAGCATGGGGGGACAGGGATTCAATCAGCCCCAGCATTTT. Full variable domain (outside the CDR3, taken from reference TRBV9 and TRBJ1-5): DSGVTQTPKHLITATGQRVTLRCSPRSGDLSVYWYQQSLDQGLQFLIQYYNGEERAKGNILERFSAQQFPDLHSELNLSSLELGDSALYFCASSMGGQGFNQPQHFGDGTRLSIL.

The chain recombines TRBV6-1 with TRBJ2-6, with D unresolved. This CDR3 contains 15 residues. Germline assignment: CDR1 MNHNS and CDR2 SASEGT. With 11 bases removed from V and 0 bases from J, the gap between germline ends came to 14 bases. CDR3: CASEELSSGANVLTF. In DNA, the CDR3 is TGTGCCTCAGAGGAGCTTTCCTCTGGGGCCAACGTCCTGACTTTC.

This clone was seen a handful of times. The chain recombines TRBV30 with TRBJ2-3; D unresolved. Germline CDR1 is GTSNPN and CDR2 is SVGIG (reference sequence). The V end lost 0 bases, the J end lost 5 bases, and 6 bases lay between the germline ends. The CDR3 runs 12 residues. The CDR3 nucleotides read TGTGCCTGGAGTGTACACGGAGATACGCAGTATTTT. Its translation is CAWSVHGDTQYF.

V is TRBV5-4 and J is TRBJ2-5; weak D call: TRBD2 (6 bases). The CDR3 extends over 14 amino acids. V lost 5 bases and J 0 bases, leaving 11 bases between the germline ends. Germline V gives CDR1 SGHNT, CDR2 YYREEE (reference sequence). CDR3 DNA: TGTGCCAGCAGGTTTGGGACTTACCAAGAGACCCAGTACTTC. This translates into CASRFGTYQETQYF.

The J gene is TRBJ2-3, the V gene TRBV20-1; unclear D gene. The CDR3 contains 10 residues. CDR1 and CDR2 from the germline V gene are DFQATT and SNEGSKA (reference sequence). V lost 5 bases and J 6 bases, leaving 6 bases between the germline ends. The CDR3 nucleotides are TGCAGTGCTCGGGTCGATACGCAGTATTTT. This codes for CSARVDTQYF.

The chain employs TRBV4-1 and TRBJ1-2, with D perhaps matching TRBD1 (6 bases). Germline CDR1 MGHRA, CDR2 YSYEKL. CDR3 length: 13 residues. Trimming shortened V by 1 base and J by 4 bases, and 7 bases separated the two germline ends. CDR3 residues: CASSQATGYGYTF. CDR3 nucleotide sequence: TGCGCCAGCAGCCAAGCGACAGGCTATGGCTACACCTTC.

This sequence joins TRBV11-2 and TRBJ2-1, with 7 bases identical to TRBD1. The CDR3 extends over 12 amino acids. Germline V gene data show CDR1 as SGHAT and CDR2 as FQNNGV. Trimming took 5 bases from V and 16 from J; bases not matched to a gene: 11. CDR3: CASSTPRGGQFF. In DNA, the CDR3 is TGTGCCAGCAGCACCCCTAGAGGGGGCCAATTCTTC.

The V and J genes are TRBV2 and TRBJ1-5; D is unresolved. V lost 6 bases to trimming and J lost 0 bases, with 9 bases between them. Looked up from germline, CDR1 is SNHLY and CDR2 is FYNNEI. The CDR3 contains 14 residues. The CDR3 region has the DNA TGTGCCAGCAGAGGGCAATATAGCAATCAGCCCCAGCATTTT. It specifies CASRGQYSNQPQHF.

This chain's CDR3 is CASSPGTDIRGGGYTF. CDR3 coding DNA: TGTGCCAGCAGTCCCGGGACAGATATCAGGGGTGGTGGCTACACCTTC. The rearrangement links TRBV2 to TRBJ1-2; 7 bases line up with TRBD1. Germline loops: CDR1 SNHLY, CDR2 FYNNEI. The length of the CDR3 is 16 residues. Trimming cost V 5 bases and J 7 bases; bases outside gene matches: 16.

This clone appeared a single time. The chain employs TRBV9 and TRBJ2-2; a possible D gene is TRBD2 (7 bases). In germline, CDR1 is SGDLS, CDR2 YYNGEE. V lost 0 bases and J 7 bases, leaving 16 bases between the germline ends. The CDR3 consists of 16 residues. The CDR3 nucleotides read TGTGCCAGCAGCGTAGGAGGGGGGGGCGGCGACGGGGAGCTGTTTTTT. The encoded protein is CASSVGGGGGDGELFF.

The chain has TRBV5-6 and TRBJ1-1, with D unclear. This CDR3 has 15 residues. The V end lost 0 bases, the J end lost 0 bases, and 9 bases lay between the germline ends. Germline V gene sequence: CDR1 SGHDT, CDR2 YYEEEE. CDR3 sequence (DNA): TGTGCCAGCAGCTTGGGCTGGAACATGAACACTGAAGCTTTCTTT. It codes for CASSLGWNMNTEAFF. The full variable domain, rest sourced from reference TRBV5-6 and TRBJ1-1, is DAGVTQSPTHLIKTRGQQVTLRCSPKSGHDTVSWYQQALGQGPQFIFQYYEEEERQRGNFPDRFSGHQFPNYSSELNVNALLLGDSALYLCASSLGWNMNTEAFFGQGTRLTVV.

This chain's CDR3 is CASSSGWSTEAFF. The CDR3 DNA reads as TGTGCCAGCAGTTCCGGATGGAGCACTGAAGCTTTCTTT. The chain recombines TRBV6-6 with TRBJ1-1, with D hard to call. Germline V CDR1 and CDR2: MNHNY, SVGAGI (reference sequence). There are 13 residues in the CDR3. Trimming removed 4 bases at V and 4 bases at J, with 10 bases between.

This chain joins TRBV9 and TRBJ2-3; D is possibly TRBD2 (5 bases). The V end was cut by 2 bases, the J end by 0 bases, with 10 bases between. The CDR3 has 15 residues. Per the germline V gene, CDR1 is SGDLS and CDR2 is YYNGEE. The CDR3 coding sequence is TGTGCCAGCAGCGTTGGAGCGGATAGCACAGATACGCAGTATTTT. It yields the protein CASSVGADSTDTQYF.

The rearrangement uses TRBV18 and TRBJ1-1, with a tentative D call TRBD1 (5 bases). The germline gives CDR1 KGHSH, CDR2 LQKENI. The CDR3 loop spans 16 amino acids. V was trimmed by 7 bases and J by 1 base, leaving 19 bases between them. The CDR3 reads CASLNPFTGTNTEAFF. The CDR3 nucleotides are TGTGCCAGCTTAAACCCGTTTACGGGGACGAACACTGAAGCTTTCTTT. The whole variable domain, remainder taken from reference TRBV18 and TRBJ1-1, is NAGVMQNPRHLVRRRGQEARLRCSPMKGHSHVYWYRQLPEEGLKFMVYLQKENIIDESGMPKERFSAEFPKEGPSILRIQQVVRGDSAAYFCASLNPFTGTNTEAFFGQGTRLTVV.

The chain is built from TRBV9 and TRBJ2-1, with D uncertain. Trimming left V 1 base short and J 9 bases short, with 14 bases between. Germline V gene data show CDR1 as SGDLS and CDR2 as YYNGEE. This CDR3 region has 14 residues. In nucleotides, the CDR3 is TGTGCCAGCAGCGTACCGGAAAGGGCGTCTGAGCAGTTCTTC. Its protein product is CASSVPERASEQFF.

The chain employs TRBV19 and TRBJ1-5; weak D call: TRBD1 (5 bases). The V end lost 7 bases, the J end lost 3 bases, and 13 bases lay between the germline ends. Germline lookup yields CDR1 LNHDA and CDR2 SQIVND (reference sequence). This CDR3 is built from 14 residues. DNA of the CDR3: TGTGCCAGTAAGGGCAGGGCGGACAATCAGCCCCAGCATTTT. Protein product: CASKGRADNQPQHF.

This clone was seen more than once but under ten times. J is TRBJ2-1 and V is TRBV29-1; no clear D gene. The germline V gene has CDR1 SQVTM and CDR2 ANQGSEA. Deletions cut 4 bases from V and 9 bases from J, with 4 bases between. The CDR3 contains 9 residues. The DNA for the CDR3 is TGCAGCGTTGCCCCTGAGCAGTTCTTC. Translating it yields CSVAPEQFF.

This clone was seen a few times. The V gene is TRBV27, the J gene TRBJ1-4, with D tentatively TRBD1 (6 bases). V lost 6 bases and J 6 bases, leaving 17 bases between the germline ends. Germline-derived CDR1 and CDR2 are MNHEY and SMNVEV (reference sequence). This CDR3 region has 15 residues. This CDR3 is CASSSPTGGDEKLFF. In DNA, the CDR3 is TGTGCCAGCAGCTCCCCGACAGGAGGGGATGAAAAACTGTTTTTT.

This clone was counted a single time. V and J are TRBV5-1 and TRBJ2-3; D ambiguous. V was pared by 1 base and J by 6 bases, with 9 bases between. The germline gives CDR1 SGHRS, CDR2 YFSETQ. This CDR3 is built from 13 residues. The CDR3 DNA is TGCGCCAGCAGCTTGAGAATAAGGGATACGCAGTATTTT. Protein sequence: CASSLRIRDTQYF.

This rearrangement joins TRBV7-2 to TRBJ1-6, with 7 bases that match TRBD1. V lost 6 bases, J lost 11 bases, and 10 bases stayed unmatched. The germline V gene has CDR1 SGHTA and CDR2 FQGNSA. There are 14 residues in the CDR3. CDR3 amino acids: CASSSRQGGTPLHF. The CDR3 DNA follows: TGTGCCAGCAGTTCCCGACAGGGCGGAACACCCCTCCACTTT.

This clone was seen a few times. This chain uses TRBV10-1 with TRBJ2-7; D gene unclear. Deletions cut 3 bases from V and 3 bases from J, with 6 bases between. The CDR3 is 12 residues long. Looked up from germline, CDR1 is WNHNN and CDR2 is SYGVQD (reference sequence). Written as DNA, the CDR3 is TGCGCCAGCAGTGAACCAGGCTACGAGCAGTACTTC. It yields the protein CASSEPGYEQYF.

The chain recombines TRBV4-3 with TRBJ1-5; a possible D gene is TRBD1 (5 bases). Germline V gives CDR1 LGHNA, CDR2 YSLEER. The V end lost 0 bases, the J end lost 8 bases, and 14 bases lay between the germline ends. The CDR3 is 15 amino acids. This chain's CDR3 is CASSQDSRGLKPQHF. The CDR3 bases are TGCGCCAGCAGCCAAGATAGTCGGGGACTTAAGCCCCAGCATTTT.

This clone was seen more than once but under ten times. The rearrangement joins TRBV6-5 to TRBJ1-1; tentatively, D is TRBD1 (5 bases). The CDR3 runs to 14 residues. The V and J ends lost 6 bases and 1 base respectively, with 12 bases between them. CDR1 MNHEY and CDR2 SVGAGI come from the germline V gene. The CDR3 nucleotides are TGTGCCAGCAGATACACTGGGGGGAACACTGAAGCTTTCTTT. It yields the protein CASRYTGGNTEAFF.

The DNA for the CDR3 is TGTGCCAGCAGCGTAGCCGTCGGTAACTATGGCTACACCTTC. Amino acids: CASSVAVGNYGYTF. V and J are TRBV9 and TRBJ1-2; D not certain. Germline V gene lookup returns CDR1 SGDLS and CDR2 YYNGEE. The germline V and J ends were trimmed by 0 bases and 1 base, with 7 bases remaining between them. The CDR3 consists of 14 residues.

The chain combines TRBV5-1 with TRBJ2-3; possibly TRBD2 for D (6 bases). The CDR3 runs 16 residues. V dropped 2 bases and J dropped 3 bases, with 16 bases sitting between them. From germline, CDR1 is SGHRS and CDR2 YFSETQ. CDR3 bases: TGCGCCAGCAGCTTTTATGGCGGGGTCGGTACAGATACGCAGTATTTT. Protein: CASSFYGGVGTDTQYF. Full variable domain (missing parts from reference TRBV5-1 and TRBJ2-3): KAGVTQTPRYLIKTRGQQVTLSCSPISGHRSVSWYQQTPGQGLQFLFEYFSETQRNKGNFPGRFSGRQFSNSRSEMNVSTLELGDSALYLCASSFYGGVGTDTQYFGPGTRLTVL.

This chain uses TRBV7-2 with TRBJ2-5; D gene unclear. Germline CDR1 and CDR2: SGHTA and FQGNSA. V gave up 1 base and J gave up 5 bases, with 5 bases separating them. CDR3 length equals 12 residues. The CDR3 sequence is CASSLGWETQYF. In DNA form, the CDR3 reads TGTGCCAGCAGCTTAGGATGGGAGACCCAGTACTTC.

V gene TRBV7-2 combines with J gene TRBJ1-1; 7 bases agree with TRBD1. This CDR3 region has 13 residues. Looked up from germline, CDR1 is SGHTA and CDR2 is FQGNSA. Trimming at V came to 2 bases and at J to 7 bases, leaving 4 bases not matched to a gene. DNA for the CDR3: TGTGCCAGCAGCTTAATGCCAGGGGGTGAAGCTTTCTTT. It yields the protein CASSLMPGGEAFF.

This chain uses TRBV30 with TRBJ1-1, with D possibly matching TRBD1 (6 bases). V lost 3 bases, J lost 8 bases, and 13 bases lay in between. Per the germline V gene, CDR1 is GTSNPN and CDR2 is SVGIG (reference sequence). This CDR3 region has 12 residues. CDR3 protein: CAWRHLTGEAFF. For the CDR3, the DNA is TGTGCCTGGAGGCACCTCACAGGGGAAGCTTTCTTT.

The gene calls are TRBV30 and TRBJ1-4, with D perhaps matching TRBD1 (6 bases). Germline assignment: CDR1 GTSNPN and CDR2 SVGIG (reference sequence). V was shortened by 0 bases and J by 8 bases, with 13 bases between the two germline ends. The CDR3 totals 14 residues. The chain's CDR3 is CAWSVPGAREKLFF. The CDR3 nucleotides are TGTGCCTGGAGTGTACCGGGGGCGCGGGAAAAACTGTTTTTT.

The chain has TRBV5-1 and TRBJ2-3; D not resolved. V lost 2 bases to trimming and J lost 5 bases, with 6 bases between them. CDR1 and CDR2 from the germline V gene are SGHRS and YFSETQ. The CDR3 loop spans 12 amino acids. The DNA for the CDR3 is TGCGCCAGCAGCTTCGAGCAAGATACGCAGTATTTT. Its translation is CASSFEQDTQYF.